One TCR beta chain is described in this entry. This record comes from a study of blood T cells in healthy people across ages. Alongside a J-beta primer mix, a sample-barcoded 5' primer served in a second PCR lasting roughly 7 to 11 cycles. TCRdb re-called the 5' RACE reads through MiXCR, storing one row per CDR3 protein. The sample records hundreds of thousands of distinct CDR3 sequences, around 21% being singletons. Unmatched junction bases numbered 6, after V lost 4 bases and J lost 7 bases. The CDR3 is 14 amino acids. The germline V gene encodes CDR1 SGHRS and CDR2 YFSETQ. This chain uses TRBV5-1 with TRBJ2-2; 8 bases are shared with TRBD1. The TCR sequence derives from a man aged 70-80 years in good health. Sequenced sample: blood. The CDR3 sequence is CASSVGQGSGELFF. In DNA, the CDR3 is TGCGCCAGCAGCGTCGGACAGGGCAGCGGGGAGCTGTTTTTT.